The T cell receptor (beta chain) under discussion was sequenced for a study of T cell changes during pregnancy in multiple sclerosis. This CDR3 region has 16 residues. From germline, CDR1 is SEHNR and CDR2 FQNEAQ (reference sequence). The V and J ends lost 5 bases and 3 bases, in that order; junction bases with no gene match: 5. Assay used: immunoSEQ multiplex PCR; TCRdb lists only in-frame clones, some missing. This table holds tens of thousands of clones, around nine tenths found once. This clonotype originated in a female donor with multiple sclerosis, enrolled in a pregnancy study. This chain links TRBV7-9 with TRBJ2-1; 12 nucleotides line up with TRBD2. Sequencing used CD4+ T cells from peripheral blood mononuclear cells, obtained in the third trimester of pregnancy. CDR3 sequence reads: CASSPTSGSNYNEQFF. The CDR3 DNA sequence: TGTGCCAGCAGCCCGACTAGCGGGAGTAACTACAATGAGCAGTTCTTC.